The 9 T cell receptor beta chains in this list originate from one sample, sequenced in a study of cytomegalovirus exposure and HLA in healthy donors. The PCR made use of 60 Vbeta and 13 Jbeta primers. Clones were sequenced by immunoSEQ multiplex PCR, and TCRdb holds only the in-frame ones, with some missing. Of some 110,000 clones listed, 70% to 80% are singletons. The sample comprised PBMCs. Receptors originate from a man aged 50 or older in good health and CMV-seropositive.

This clone was observed once. The J gene is TRBJ1-4, the V gene TRBV19; 7 nucleotides agree with TRBD1. Germline V CDR1 and CDR2: LNHDA, SQIVND (reference sequence). V gave up 6 bases and J gave up 6 bases; unmatched junction bases: 13. This CDR3 comprises 16 residues. This CDR3 is CASSTERDRSHEKLFF. The CDR3 DNA reads as TGTGCCAGTAGCACGGAAAGGGACAGAAGCCATGAAAAACTGTTTTTT.

The chain uses TRBV2 and TRBJ2-3; 8 nucleotides align to TRBD2. CDR3 length: 17 amino acids. Germline V gene lookup returns CDR1 SNHLY and CDR2 FYNNEI. V was clipped by 4 bases and J by 0 bases; unmatched bases: 9. The CDR3 spells CASSVRGAGISTDTQYF. As DNA, the CDR3 is TGTGCCAGCAGTGTGCGGGGGGCCGGAATCAGCACAGATACGCAGTATTTT.

In this sample, this clone turned up a few times. The V and J genes are TRBV6-1 and TRBJ1-6; D is possibly TRBD1 (6 bases). This CDR3 spans 15 amino acids. Germline V gene sequence: CDR1 MNHNS, CDR2 SASEGT. Deletions cut 2 bases from V and 5 bases from J, with 10 bases between. The CDR3 DNA reads TGTGCCAGCAGTGAATTGACAGGCAATAATTCACCCCTCCACTTT. Amino acids: CASSELTGNNSPLHF.

The chain carries TRBV30 and TRBJ1-5; no clear D. The CDR3 is made up of 13 amino acids. The V gene's germline CDR1 is GTSNPN and CDR2 SVGIG (reference sequence). Trimming took 4 bases from V and 2 from J, leaving 9 bases between them. The CDR3 bases are TGTGCCTGGAAGGGAGGTGGCAATCAGCCCCAGCATTTT. Residues: CAWKGGGNQPQHF.

This clone was detected a few times. The chain has TRBV6-1 and TRBJ2-6; weak D call: TRBD1 (6 bases). Trimming cost V 8 bases and J 0 bases, with 11 bases left between them. The germline V gene encodes CDR1 MNHNS and CDR2 SASEGT. The CDR3 loop spans 15 amino acids. CDR3: CASGPRGSGANVLTF. CDR3 nucleotides: TGTGCCAGCGGACCCAGGGGCTCTGGGGCCAACGTCCTGACTTTC.

This clone appeared a single time. The rearrangement uses TRBV30 and TRBJ2-7; D uncertain. This CDR3 region has 14 residues. V shed 6 bases and J shed 0 bases, with 15 bases lying between them. Germline CDR1 reads GTSNPN; CDR2 reads SVGIG (reference sequence). CDR3 protein: CACPVGGTSYEQYF. CDR3 in DNA: TGTGCCTGCCCCGTAGGCGGAACCTCCTACGAGCAGTACTTC. The full variable domain, completed using reference TRBV30 and TRBJ2-7, is SQTIHQWPATLVQPVGSPLSLECTVEGTSNPNLYWYRQAAGRGLQLLFYSVGIGQISSEVPQNLSASRPQDRQFILSSKKLLLSDSGFYLCACPVGGTSYEQYFGPGTRLTVT.

A word on this clone: An end of the junction does not agree with germline; a read error may underlie this. The chain has TRBV28 and TRBJ1-4; the D is unclear. Germline CDR1 MDHEN, CDR2 SYDVKM. The CDR3 contains 15 residues. CDR3 amino acids: CASSNPGSSNERLFF. DNA of the CDR3: TGTGCCAGCAGTAACCCAGGATCATCTAATGAAAGACTGTTTTTT.

The rearrangement links TRBV4-1 to TRBJ1-5; TRBD1 matches at 7 bases. The V and J ends lost 8 bases and 5 bases, in that order; junction bases with no gene match: 15. The CDR3 covers 16 residues. From germline, CDR1 is MGHRA and CDR2 YSYEKL. The chain's CDR3 is CASSHRGDSEYQPQHF. The CDR3 region has the DNA TGCGCCAGCTCCCACCGAGGGGACAGCGAGTATCAGCCCCAGCATTTT.

This clone was counted a single time. The chain joins TRBV7-9 to TRBJ2-3; 11 bases fit TRBD2. V gave up 6 bases and J gave up 5 bases; unmatched junction bases: 7. The V gene's germline CDR1 is SEHNR and CDR2 FQNEAQ (reference sequence). The CDR3 runs 15 residues. The CDR3, as DNA: TGTGCCAGCAGACTAGCGGGAGAAGGTTTAGATACGCAGTATTTT. Protein: CASRLAGEGLDTQYF.